The TCR beta chain under discussion was sequenced for a study of PD-1 and CTLA-4 blockade in melanoma (dated by TCRdb to the early 2020s). Study-wide context: The study compared how PD-1 blockade and CTLA-4 blockade affected the melanoma-reactive CD8 T cell response in patients with melanoma.

CDR3 length: 15 amino acids, cysteine to phenylalanine. The entry retains the CDR3 DNA only, 45 bases that are in frame from base 1. The germline V gene gives CDR1 as MNHEY and CDR2 as SVGAGI. Clipping removes 4 bases from V and 3 bases from J, with 8 as the unmatched junction base count. With respect to this clone: Its binding antigen is unknown. Per-base qualities were not stored, and no clone one base away is much larger.

Libraries came from the immunoSEQ multiplex PCR assay. TCRdb limited this immuneACCESS table to in-frame rearrangements with V and J called. A share of clones is missing; checked studies link under half to unresolved V genes, and the rest is unexplained. Here the sample has about 7,200 clones; approximately 80% occur a single time. 39% of the sample goes to the ten largest clones. This chain is built from TRBV6-5 and TRBJ1-1, with 7 middle bases fitting TRBD1. The source was CD8+ T cells from peripheral blood, collected before anti-PD-1 treatment. The source of this sequence is a human donor with melanoma. The nucleotides are TGTGCCAGCAGTTCCACCCCAGGGGGGGACACTGAAGCTTTCTTT. Its protein is CASSSTPGGDTEAFF.